What follows are 26 T cell receptor beta chains derived from one specimen sequenced in a study of blood T cell repertoires in COVID-19. Assay: immunoSEQ multiplex PCR; the TCRdb copy retains only in-frame clones and omits some. The sample records about 200,000 clones, roughly 88% being singletons. The sequenced material came from peripheral blood. These receptor sequences come from a human donor in a cohort sampled during active COVID-19.

The chain uses TRBV4-1 and TRBJ2-7, with a possible D match to TRBD1 (5 bases). The V gene's germline CDR1 is MGHRA and CDR2 YSYEKL. CDR3 size: 13 residues. V shed 4 bases and J shed 2 bases, with 9 bases lying between them. Here the CDR3 reads CASSRIGAYEQYF. CDR3 DNA: TGCGCCAGCAGCCGCATAGGGGCCTACGAGCAGTACTTC.

This rearrangement joins TRBV18 to TRBJ1-5, with TRBD1 identical over 9 bases. The V segment lost 1 base and the J segment 4 bases; nucleotides outside the gene matches: 29. The CDR3 spans 24 residues. CDR1 is KGHSH, CDR2 LQKENI, per germline. This CDR3 is CASSPRTTEFLLLGGDRENQPQHF. The CDR3, as DNA: TGTGCCAGCTCACCACGCACCACGGAATTTCTTCTGTTAGGTGGGGACAGGGAGAATCAGCCCCAGCATTTT.

This sequence joins TRBV21-1 and TRBJ2-3; the table calls TRBD2, which could not be checked here. TRBV21-1 is annotated as a pseudogene. The CDR3 runs to 16 residues. The CDR3 DNA follows: TGTGCCAGCAGCAAAGTAACTAGCGGGATCACAGATACGCAGTATTTT. The encoded protein is CASSKVTSGITDTQYF.

The chain couples TRBV7-2 to TRBJ2-7, with 7 nucleotides matching TRBD1. Trimming removed 5 bases from V and 6 bases from J; junction bases left unmatched: 7. The CDR3 consists of 13 residues. Germline-derived CDR1 and CDR2 are SGHTA and FQGNSA. In nucleotides, the CDR3 is TGTGCCAGCAGCACCCGGACAGGTTCCGAGCAGTACTTC. Translation gives CASSTRTGSEQYF.

The genes are TRBV5-5 and TRBJ2-3, with 9 bases identical to TRBD1. The germline gives CDR1 SGHKS, CDR2 YYEKEE (reference sequence). This CDR3 comprises 17 residues. V lost 0 bases to trimming and J lost 3 bases; unmatched junction nucleotides: 8. CDR3 coding DNA: TGTGCCAGCAGCTTGGTGGGGCCGGGACAGGGTACAGATACGCAGTATTTT. It translates to CASSLVGPGQGTDTQYF.

The chain is built from TRBV7-9 and TRBJ2-5, with TRBD1 matching over 7 bases. Germline V CDR1 and CDR2: SEHNR, FQNEAQ (reference sequence). The CDR3 has 15 amino acids. V was pared by 4 bases and J by 5 bases, with 10 bases of the junction left unmatched. In nucleotides, the CDR3 is TGTGCCAGCAGCTGGGGAACAGGGGTAGGGGAGACCCAGTACTTC. Its translation is CASSWGTGVGETQYF.

The gene calls are TRBV27 and TRBJ1-6; unclear D gene. Per the germline V gene, CDR1 is MNHEY and CDR2 is SMNVEV (reference sequence). V was clipped by 1 base and J by 0 bases, with 7 bases between them. The CDR3 runs to 16 residues. CDR3 region: CASSLFGSSYNSPLHF. In DNA, the CDR3 is TGTGCCAGCAGTTTATTTGGGAGCTCCTATAATTCACCCCTCCACTTT.

The V and J genes are TRBV18 and TRBJ2-6; 7 nucleotides align to TRBD1. The CDR3 extends over 15 amino acids. V dropped 5 bases and J dropped 4; count of bases not matched to a gene: 5. CDR1 KGHSH and CDR2 LQKENI come from the germline V gene. The DNA for the CDR3 is TGTGCCAGCTCATCGAGACAGGGAGGGGCCAACGTCCTGACTTTC. It specifies CASSSRQGGANVLTF.

The gene calls are TRBV2 and TRBJ1-4, with D unresolved. The ends were cut back, 4 bases at V and 0 bases at J, with 12 bases in the middle. CDR1 and CDR2 from the germline V gene are SNHLY and FYNNEI. The CDR3 contains 16 residues. The CDR3 protein is CASSVPGSTTNEKLFF. CDR3 DNA: TGTGCCAGCAGTGTGCCAGGCTCAACAACTAATGAAAAACTGTTTTTT.

As to this clone: Its ends do not fully match the called genes, so a read error is possible. This chain joins TRBV5-1 and TRBJ2-3, with 9 bases that match TRBD1. The CDR3 consists of 15 residues. Germline V gene lookup returns CDR1 SGHRS and CDR2 YFSETQ. CDR3 nucleotide sequence: TGCGCCAGCAGTTTGGTGGGGACAGGGAGAGATACGCAGTATTTT. Residues: CASSLVGTGRDTQYF.

V gene TRBV7-8 combines with J gene TRBJ1-5, with D possibly TRBD1 on 5 matching bases. V shed 1 base and J shed 1 base, with 11 bases lying between them. Per the germline V gene, CDR1 is SGHVS and CDR2 is FQNEAQ. The CDR3 extends over 16 amino acids. The CDR3 region has the DNA TGTGCCAGCAGCTTAGTCCCCAGGGCCAGCAATCAGCCCCAGCATTTT. It yields the protein CASSLVPRASNQPQHF.

The chain links TRBV7-9 to TRBJ2-7, with TRBD1 matching 9 bases. The CDR3 runs 15 residues. Germline V gene sequence: CDR1 SEHNR, CDR2 FQNEAQ (reference sequence). The J segment lost 5 bases and the V segment lost 5 bases, leaving 10 bases of the junction unmatched. The CDR3 nucleotides are TGTGCCAGCAGCGCAAAACAGGGGGCCAGAGACGAGCAGTACTTC. Its translation: CASSAKQGARDEQYF. The entire variable domain, with the rest obtained from reference TRBV7-9 and TRBJ2-7, is as follows: DTGVSQNPRHKITKRGQNVTFRCDPISEHNRLYWYRQTLGQGPEFLTYFQNEAQLEKSRLLSDRFSAERPKGSFSTLEIQRTEQGDSAMYLCASSAKQGARDEQYFGPGTRLTVT.

The rearrangement links TRBV9 to TRBJ1-1; TRBD1 matches 8 bases. Germline V CDR1 and CDR2: SGDLS, YYNGEE. The CDR3 spans 15 residues. Trimming at V came to 0 bases and at J to 3 bases, leaving 4 bases not matched to a gene. CDR3 coding DNA: TGTGCCAGCAGCGTAGATCCAGGGGGCGACACTGAAGCTTTCTTT. As protein: CASSVDPGGDTEAFF.

The gene calls are TRBV5-4 and TRBJ2-7, with TRBD1 matching over 8 bases. This CDR3 has 13 amino acids. CDR1 and CDR2 (germline): SGHNT, YYREEE (reference sequence). V dropped 1 base and J dropped 5; count of bases not matched to a gene: 2. In DNA form, the CDR3 reads TGTGCCAGCAGCTTGACACAGGGGGACGAGCAGTACTTC. It yields the protein CASSLTQGDEQYF.

V is TRBV5-1 and J is TRBJ1-4; D is uncertain. The length of the CDR3 is 13 residues. The germline V gene has CDR1 SGHRS and CDR2 YFSETQ. The V gene lost 2 bases and the J gene lost 13 bases, with 15 bases spanning the gap. CDR3 nucleotide sequence: TGCGCCAGCAGCTTCGGTTTTACAGAATCACTGTTTTTT. Translation: CASSFGFTESLFF. The whole variable domain, remainder taken from reference TRBV5-1 and TRBJ1-4, is KAGVTQTPRYLIKTRGQQVTLSCSPISGHRSVSWYQQTPGQGLQFLFEYFSETQRNKGNFPGRFSGRQFSNSRSEMNVSTLELGDSALYLCASSFGFTESLFFGSGTQLSVL.

The chain couples TRBV10-3 to TRBJ2-7; the match to TRBD2 covers 14 bases. CDR1 is ENHRY and CDR2 is SYGVKD in the germline V gene. CDR3 length equals 14 residues. The trim removed 6 bases at V and 3 bases at J, leaving 1 base unmatched. The CDR3 spells CAIRGTSGSYEQYF. In DNA, the CDR3 is TGTGCCATCAGGGGGACTAGCGGGAGCTACGAGCAGTACTTC.

V and J are TRBV18 and TRBJ2-4; 8 nucleotides line up with TRBD1. V trimming: 4 bases; J trimming: 6 bases; junction bases outside the gene matches: 8. The CDR3 is made up of 15 amino acids. Per germline, CDR1 KGHSH and CDR2 LQKENI. CDR3 in DNA: TGTGCCAGCTCACTTACAGGGGGAGCCGGAAACATTCAGTACTTC. Residues: CASSLTGGAGNIQYF.

The rearrangement joins TRBV28 to TRBJ1-5; maybe TRBD1 (5 bases). This CDR3 contains 16 residues. Germline assignment: CDR1 MDHEN and CDR2 SYDVKM. Trimming pared 3 bases from V and 2 bases from J, leaving 14 bases between. The CDR3 DNA is TGTGCCAGCAGTTTGGCTCAGGGAGGGGGCAATCAGCCCCAGCATTTT. Protein sequence: CASSLAQGGGNQPQHF.

The chain uses TRBV3-1 (or the pseudogene TRBV3-2) and TRBJ2-5, with 8 positions matching TRBD2. With V trimmed by 1 base and J by 4 bases, 5 bases remained unmatched. This CDR3 is built from 15 residues. CDR1 is LGHDT and CDR2 is YNNKEL in the germline V gene (reference sequence). CDR3 nucleotide sequence: TGTGCCAGCAGCCAAGGATCCGGGAGGGGAGAGACCCAGTACTTC. The encoded protein is CASSQGSGRGETQYF.

The chain couples TRBV2 to TRBJ1-1; TRBD1 is a possible D gene (6 bases). There are 14 residues in the CDR3. V was clipped by 6 bases and J by 2 bases, with 13 bases between them. Per germline, CDR1 SNHLY and CDR2 FYNNEI. CDR3 nucleotides: TGTGCCAGCAGCTTTCAACAGGGTAACACTGAAGCTTTCTTT. This codes for CASSFQQGNTEAFF. Variable domain in full (rest from reference TRBV2 and TRBJ1-1): EPEVTQTPSHQVTQMGQEVILRCVPISNHLYFYWYRQILGQKVEFLVSFYNNEISEKSEIFDDQFSVERPDGSNFTLKIRSTKLEDSAMYFCASSFQQGNTEAFFGQGTRLTVV.

V is TRBV2 and J is TRBJ2-3; 7 bases map to TRBD1. Germline V lookup: CDR1 SNHLY, CDR2 FYNNEI. V lost 6 bases, J lost 3 bases, and 9 bases stayed unmatched. The CDR3 runs to 15 residues. The CDR3 coding sequence is TGTGCCAGCAGGTTGGACAGGTTAATGACAGATACGCAGTATTTT. Translation gives CASRLDRLMTDTQYF.

The V call is TRBV18, the J call TRBJ2-1; the match to TRBD1 covers 11 bases. The CDR3 spans 16 residues. After removal of 5 bases from V and 8 bases from J, the junction contained 11 bases not matched to a gene. Germline V gene sequence: CDR1 KGHSH, CDR2 LQKENI. The CDR3 DNA reads as TGTGCCAGCTCAACCACCGGGACAGGGGGGCTCTATGAGCAGTTCTTC. Residues: CASSTTGTGGLYEQFF.

The J gene is TRBJ1-2, the V gene TRBV5-1; 9 bases line up with TRBD1. The CDR3 runs to 18 residues. Germline V gene data show CDR1 as SGHRS and CDR2 as YFSETQ. V trimming: 0 bases; J trimming: 6 bases; junction bases outside the gene matches: 15. The CDR3: CASSLAGLGTGRGNGYTF. CDR3 nucleotides: TGCGCCAGCAGCTTGGCCGGGTTAGGGACAGGGAGAGGGAATGGCTACACCTTC.

The V gene is TRBV24-1, the J gene TRBJ2-3, with 8 bases that match TRBD1. J was trimmed by 4 bases and V by 4 bases; bases with no gene match: 6. CDR3 length equals 15 residues. Germline V CDR1 and CDR2: KGHDR, SFDVKD. The CDR3 sequence is CATSEGDRQPDTQYF. The DNA for the CDR3 is TGTGCCACCAGTGAGGGGGACAGGCAGCCAGATACGCAGTATTTT.

This clone was picked up a small number of times. DNA for the CDR3: TGCGCCAGCACTACGGGCGGGCCCTCTGGAAACACCATATATTTT. Protein: CASTTGGPSGNTIYF. The rearrangement links TRBV5-1 to TRBJ1-3; D ambiguous. Germline values: CDR1 SGHRS, CDR2 YFSETQ. The CDR3 has 15 amino acids. V was shortened by 6 bases and J by 0 bases, with 13 bases between the two germline ends.

This sequence joins TRBV30 and TRBJ1-1; D is unresolved. The germline V and J ends were trimmed by 2 bases and 5 bases, with 6 bases remaining between them. The CDR3 loop spans 11 amino acids. Germline values: CDR1 GTSNPN, CDR2 SVGIG (reference sequence). CDR3 bases: TGTGCCTGGAGTTTGAGTACTGAAGCTTTCTTT. It translates to CAWSLSTEAFF.